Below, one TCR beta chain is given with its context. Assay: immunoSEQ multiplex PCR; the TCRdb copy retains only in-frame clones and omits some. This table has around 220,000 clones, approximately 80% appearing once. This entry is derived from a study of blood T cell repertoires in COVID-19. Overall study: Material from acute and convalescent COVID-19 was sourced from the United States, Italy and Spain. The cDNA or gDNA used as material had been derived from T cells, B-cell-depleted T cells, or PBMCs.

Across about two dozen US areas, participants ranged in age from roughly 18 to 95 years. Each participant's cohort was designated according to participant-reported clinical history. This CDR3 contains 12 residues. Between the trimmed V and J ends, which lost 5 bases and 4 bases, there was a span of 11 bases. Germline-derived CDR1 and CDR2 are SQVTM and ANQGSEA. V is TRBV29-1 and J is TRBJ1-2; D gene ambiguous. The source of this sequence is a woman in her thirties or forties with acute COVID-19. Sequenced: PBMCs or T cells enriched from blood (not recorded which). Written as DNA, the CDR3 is TGCAGCGTTAAACTGTATAGCTATGGCTACACCTTC. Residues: CSVKLYSYGYTF.